The text below deals with one TCR beta chain. These data originate in a study of T cells expressing NK-cell markers. Overall study context: HCMV seropositivity marked seven of the eight sequenced donors; one was seronegative.

TCRdb re-called the 5' RACE reads; one entry per CDR3 protein, DNA not given. The sample table sets out roughly 420,000 distinct CDR3 sequences. The sequence came from a woman aged 18-70 years in good health. The source material was blood T cells: a sorted CD56 or NKG2C T cell subset, CD4+ or CD8+ T cells, or bulk PBMC T cells (not recorded which).

The CDR3 protein is CASSQVDKLNSPLHF. The chain uses TRBV4-3 and TRBJ1-6; TCRdb gives TRBD1 as the D gene, but with no DNA this cannot be confirmed. The CDR3 is made up of 15 amino acids. The germline V gene has CDR1 LGHNA and CDR2 YSLEER.